A single sample is the source of the 19 T cell receptor beta chains below, sequenced in a study of blood T cell repertoires in COVID-19. Profiled with immunoSEQ multiplex PCR; TCRdb holds only in-frame clones, not every one. The sample lists a few hundred thousand clones; 88% were seen once. The sequenced sample was PBMCs or T cells enriched from blood (not recorded which). These receptors all stem from a woman in her thirties who had been exposed to COVID-19.

The CDR3 region is CASSSSGSSYNSPLHF. The CDR3 bases are TGTGCCAGCAGCTCATCCGGGAGCTCCTATAATTCACCCCTCCACTTT. This sequence joins TRBV5-6 and TRBJ1-6; no firm D call. Germline V CDR1 and CDR2: SGHDT, YYEEEE. Trimming cost V 3 bases and J 0 bases, with 10 bases left between them. CDR3 length: 16 amino acids. The variable domain in full, completed from reference TRBV5-6 and TRBJ1-6, reads DAGVTQSPTHLIKTRGQQVTLRCSPKSGHDTVSWYQQALGQGPQFIFQYYEEEERQRGNFPDRFSGHQFPNYSSELNVNALLLGDSALYLCASSSSGSSYNSPLHFGNGTRLTVT.

This clone was detected once. This sequence joins TRBV12-5 and TRBJ1-5, with TRBD1 matching over 12 bases. CDR3 length: 17 amino acids. The germline CDR1 and CDR2 sequences are LGHNT and FRNRAP. V gave up 2 bases and J gave up 6 bases; unmatched junction bases: 8. The CDR3 nucleotides read TGTGCTAGTGGTTTGATGGCAGGGACAGGGGGCACTCAGCCCCAGCATTTT. Its protein is CASGLMAGTGGTQPQHF. The whole variable domain, filled in from reference TRBV12-5 and TRBJ1-5, reads DARVTQTPRHKVTEMGQEVTMRCQPILGHNTVFWYRQTMMQGLELLAYFRNRAPLDDSGMPKDRFSAEMPDATLATLKIQPSEPRDSAVYFCASGLMAGTGGTQPQHFGDGTRLSIL.

J is TRBJ2-1 and V is TRBV28, with D tentatively TRBD2 (6 bases). The CDR3 contains 15 residues. Between the trimmed V and J ends, which lost 6 bases and 5 bases, there was a span of 17 bases. Germline V gene sequence: CDR1 MDHEN, CDR2 SYDVKM. The DNA of the CDR3 is TGTGCCAGCAGGAGCCGGGACTGGAATCACAATGAGCAGTTCTTC. This translates into CASRSRDWNHNEQFF.

This clone was observed a single time. The chain employs TRBV5-4 and TRBJ2-1; 7 bases match TRBD2. The germline V gene encodes CDR1 SGHNT and CDR2 YYREEE (reference sequence). The CDR3 is 17 residues long. V was clipped by 0 bases and J by 6 bases; unmatched bases: 12. The CDR3 DNA reads TGTGCCAGCAGCTTGGCCTTTGGGGCGGGAGTGCGCAATGAGCAGTTCTTC. Encoded protein: CASSLAFGAGVRNEQFF.

The CDR3: CASSVVGKQGISEKLFF. CDR3 in DNA: TGTGCCAGCAGCGTTGTGGGGAAACAGGGTATTTCTGAAAAACTGTTTTTT. The rearrangement uses TRBV9 and TRBJ1-4, with D possibly TRBD1 on 6 matching bases. CDR1 and CDR2 from the germline V gene are SGDLS and YYNGEE. This CDR3 has 17 amino acids. V was trimmed by 2 bases and J by 7 bases, leaving 21 bases between them.

This clone was seen only once. The V and J genes are TRBV6-5 and TRBJ2-7; maybe TRBD1 (6 bases). The CDR3 totals 14 residues. Germline CDR1 and CDR2: MNHEY and SVGAGI. The V end lost 7 bases, the J end lost 0 bases, and 13 bases lay between the germline ends. CDR3 in DNA: TGTGCCAGCACTCTCGACAGGTTCTCCTACGAGCAGTACTTC. This gives the protein CASTLDRFSYEQYF.

This chain connects TRBV18 to TRBJ1-1, with D maybe TRBD1 (5 bases). The CDR3 has 15 residues. The germline V gene encodes CDR1 KGHSH and CDR2 LQKENI. V lost 3 bases to trimming and J lost 1 base, with 12 bases between them. CDR3 nucleotide sequence: TGTGCCAGCTCACCTTCAGGGTCAGGGAACACTGAAGCTTTCTTT. This codes for CASSPSGSGNTEAFF.

The chain is built from TRBV2 and TRBJ1-1; perhaps TRBD1 as D (6 bases). The CDR3 covers 14 residues. CDR1 is SNHLY and CDR2 is FYNNEI in the germline V gene. The germline V and J ends were trimmed by 4 bases and 4 bases, with 13 bases remaining between them. As DNA, the CDR3 is TGTGCCAGCAGTGCTGGACAGCATATCACTGAAGCTTTCTTT. This codes for CASSAGQHITEAFF.

This chain joins TRBV28 and TRBJ2-7; a possible D gene is TRBD1 (5 bases). Germline V CDR1 and CDR2: MDHEN, SYDVKM. This CDR3 spans 15 amino acids. V lost 3 bases, J lost 7 bases, and 19 bases lay in between. Here the CDR3 DNA reads TGTGCCAGCAGTTTTCCTCTTGGGGCCGGGTGGGAGCAGTACTTC. Protein product: CASSFPLGAGWEQYF.

This clone turned up a few times. The chain uses TRBV15 and TRBJ1-2; D uncertain. Per the germline V gene, CDR1 is LNHNV and CDR2 is YYDKDF (reference sequence). Trimming pared 0 bases from V and 4 bases from J, leaving 6 bases between. There are 13 residues in the CDR3. The CDR3 nucleotides read TGTGCCACCAGCAGAGATGGCAGCTATGGCTACACCTTC. It yields the protein CATSRDGSYGYTF.

The CDR3 DNA follows: TGTGCCTGGAAAGGGACAGGCGGAAACACCATATATTTT. Encoded protein: CAWKGTGGNTIYF. V is TRBV30 and J is TRBJ1-3; TRBD1 agrees at 8 bases. This CDR3 contains 13 residues. CDR1 and CDR2 (germline): GTSNPN, SVGIG (reference sequence). With V trimmed by 4 bases and J by 4 bases, 3 bases remained unmatched. Based on the CDR3 plus reference TRBV30 and TRBJ1-3, the full variable domain is SQTIHQWPATLVQPVGSPLSLECTVEGTSNPNLYWYRQAAGRGLQLLFYSVGIGQISSEVPQNLSASRPQDRQFILSSKKLLLSDSGFYLCAWKGTGGNTIYFGEGSWLTVV.

The gene calls are TRBV5-1 and TRBJ2-1, with TRBD2 matching over 16 bases. The CDR3 consists of 18 residues. CDR1 SGHRS and CDR2 YFSETQ come from the germline V gene. Trimming took 2 bases from V and 10 from J; bases not matched to a gene: 12. CDR3 sequence: CASSFLGGLAGGPWEQFF. CDR3 coding DNA: TGCGCCAGCAGCTTTTTAGGGGGACTAGCGGGAGGGCCTTGGGAGCAGTTCTTC.

The rearrangement uses TRBV28 and TRBJ2-7, with 7 positions matching TRBD2. The CDR3 spans 18 residues. V gave up 9 bases and J gave up 0 bases; unmatched junction bases: 20. Germline values: CDR1 MDHEN, CDR2 SYDVKM. CDR3: CASLDQGGVQLGSYEQYF. The CDR3 coding sequence is TGTGCCAGTTTAGACCAGGGAGGGGTTCAGCTAGGCTCCTACGAGCAGTACTTC.

This chain uses TRBV7-8 with TRBJ1-4; D not certain. The CDR3 extends over 16 amino acids. CDR1 and CDR2 (germline): SGHVS, FQNEAQ. V was pared by 1 base and J by 5 bases, with 14 bases between. The CDR3 bases are TGTGCCAGCAGCTTAGATCGATGGAGGAGCAATGAAAAACTGTTTTTT. Translation gives CASSLDRWRSNEKLFF.

This clone has only one observation. The V and J genes are TRBV29-1 and TRBJ1-5, with 9 bases that match TRBD1. Trimming removed 7 bases from V and 5 bases from J; junction bases left unmatched: 9. This CDR3 has 14 amino acids. Germline assignment: CDR1 SQVTM and CDR2 ANQGSEA. For the CDR3, the DNA is TGCAGCGCCCGGACAGGGGAACTTCATCAGCCCCAGCATTTT. It yields the protein CSARTGELHQPQHF.

The V and J genes are TRBV27 and TRBJ1-6; D uncertain. CDR3 size: 15 residues. Germline CDR1 is MNHEY and CDR2 is SMNVEV (reference sequence). V lost 7 bases and J lost 8, with 18 bases in between. Here the CDR3 reads CASKREGIWDSPLHF. The CDR3 DNA is TGTGCCAGCAAAAGAGAGGGCATTTGGGATTCACCCCTCCACTTT.

CDR3: CASSSELGNTYEQYF. CDR3 DNA: TGTGCCAGCAGCTCAGAACTAGGGAACACCTACGAGCAGTACTTC. V usage is TRBV7-2 and J usage is TRBJ2-7; maybe TRBD2 (5 bases). Germline V gene sequence: CDR1 SGHTA, CDR2 FQGNSA. V was trimmed by 4 bases and J by 2 bases, leaving 15 bases between them. The CDR3 contains 15 residues.

The CDR3 nucleotides read TGTGCCACCAGCACCGCCCGAGGGTCCAAAAACATTCAGTACTTC. It is translated as CATSTARGSKNIQYF. The V gene is TRBV24-1, the J gene TRBJ2-4; possibly TRBD2 for D (5 bases). V lost 7 bases, J lost 2 bases, and 14 bases lay in between. Germline values: CDR1 KGHDR, CDR2 SFDVKD. CDR3 length: 15 amino acids.

The chain recombines TRBV5-5 with TRBJ2-3; a possible D gene is TRBD2 (5 bases). The CDR3 has 16 residues. Per the germline V gene, CDR1 is SGHKS and CDR2 is YYEKEE (reference sequence). Trimming took off 0 bases at V and 1 base at J, with 12 bases between the two ends. The CDR3 is CASSLDSFGGTDTQYF. CDR3 bases: TGTGCCAGCAGCTTGGATTCCTTCGGGGGCACAGATACGCAGTATTTT.